Following are 14 T cell receptor beta chains from one sample sequenced in a study of neurological immune-mediated disorders. MiXCR was run by TCRdb on the 5' RACE reads, yielding one entry per CDR3 protein. The sample carries under 70,000 distinct CDR3 sequences, 3% to 4% recorded once. The sample taken for sequencing was PBMCs. These receptor sequences come from a woman aged 55-75 years with multiple sclerosis.

This clonotype was observed many times. The CDR3 nucleotides read TGTGCCAGCAGCCCCCCCAACAGAGCTGCTAATGAAAAACTGTTTTTT. Its protein is CASSPPNRAANEKLFF. The V call is TRBV7-9, the J call TRBJ1-4, with unresolved D. The CDR3 is made up of 16 amino acids. The germline V gene has CDR1 SEHNR and CDR2 FQNEAQ (reference sequence). V lost 5 bases and J 3 bases, leaving 16 bases between the germline ends.

The sample holds many counts of this clonotype. V and J are TRBV7-2 and TRBJ1-1, with 10 bases that match TRBD1. Germline V gives CDR1 SGHTA, CDR2 FQGNSA. V lost 4 bases, J lost 6 bases, and 8 bases stayed unmatched. The CDR3 has 15 residues. The CDR3 DNA reads TGTGCCAGCAGCTCTAGACAGGGGGCGGGGGCTGAAGCTTTCTTT. It is translated as CASSSRQGAGAEAFF.

This clonotype is medium-sized. The J gene is TRBJ2-7, the V gene TRBV5-1, with a weak D call TRBD2 (6 bases). CDR1 and CDR2 from the germline V gene are SGHRS and YFSETQ. V lost 4 bases and J 11 bases, leaving 16 bases between the germline ends. The length of the CDR3 is 12 residues. CDR3 region: CASSPGRGIEYF. The DNA for the CDR3 is TGCGCCAGCAGCCCCGGGCGGGGAATCGAGTACTTC.

In the case of this clonotype: A much bigger clone sits one base away, suggesting this may be a read error. The rearrangement joins TRBV7-9 to TRBJ1-5; D perhaps matches TRBD1 (5 bases). Germline CDR1 is SEHNR and CDR2 is FQNEAQ (reference sequence). The CDR3 covers 14 residues. Deletions cut 5 bases from V and 3 bases from J, with 11 bases between. CDR3 residues: CASSGHQNNQPQHF. In DNA form, the CDR3 reads TGTGCCAGCAGCGGACACCAGAACAATCAGCCCCAGCATTTT.

This clonotype was seen ten or more times. The chain is built from TRBV11-2 and TRBJ2-5, with TRBD2 identical over 7 bases. The V gene's germline CDR1 is SGHAT and CDR2 FQNNGV. V dropped 3 bases and J dropped 4; count of bases not matched to a gene: 8. This CDR3 contains 15 residues. CDR3 in amino acids: CASSFLRRTRETQYF. CDR3 sequence (DNA): TGTGCCAGCAGCTTCCTGAGGCGGACTAGAGAGACCCAGTACTTC. The entire variable domain, with the rest obtained from reference TRBV11-2 and TRBJ2-5, is as follows: EAGVAQSPRYKIIEKRQSVAFWCNPISGHATLYWYQQILGQGPKLLIQFQNNGVVDDSQLPKDRFSAERLKGVDSTLKIQPAKLEDSAVYLCASSFLRRTRETQYFGPGTRLLVL.

Concerning this clonotype: It may be a read error: a sequence one base away is much more abundant. The V and J genes are TRBV9 and TRBJ2-6; weak D call: TRBD1 (5 bases). This CDR3 has 13 amino acids. Germline lookup yields CDR1 SGDLS and CDR2 YYNGEE. CDR3: CASSATGAKVLTF. CDR3 in DNA: TGTGCCAGCAGCGCAACTGGGGCCAAAGTCCTGACTTTC. The full variable domain, rest sourced from reference TRBV9 and TRBJ2-6, is DSGVTQTPKHLITATGQRVTLRCSPRSGDLSVYWYQQSLDQGLQFLIQYYNGEERAKGNILERFSAQQFPDLHSELNLSSLELGDSALYFCASSATGAKVLTFGAGSRLTVL.

This clonotype was recorded many times. V gene TRBV6-6 combines with J gene TRBJ2-2; 8 nucleotides align to TRBD1. The CDR3 contains 17 residues. CDR1 and CDR2 from the germline V gene are MNHNY and SVGAGI (reference sequence). V lost 0 bases to trimming and J lost 6 bases; unmatched junction nucleotides: 9. For the CDR3, the DNA is TGTGCCAGCAGTTACTCGTTGGGAACAGGGGGAGCCGGGGAGCTGTTTTTT. It specifies CASSYSLGTGGAGELFF.

This clonotype was counted at least ten times. The chain recombines TRBV7-2 with TRBJ2-7; maybe TRBD2 (6 bases). The CDR3 sequence is 13 residues long. The V gene's germline CDR1 is SGHTA and CDR2 FQGNSA. V was pared by 1 base and J by 4 bases, with 8 bases between. CDR3: CASSLGGRYEQYF. The CDR3 DNA reads as TGTGCCAGCAGCTTAGGAGGGAGGTACGAGCAGTACTTC.

In its sample, this clonotype was seen many times. This chain links TRBV11-2 with TRBJ2-3; D perhaps matches TRBD1 (6 bases). Trimming took off 4 bases at V and 8 bases at J, with 13 bases between the two ends. The CDR3 spans 13 residues. Germline lookup yields CDR1 SGHAT and CDR2 FQNNGV. The CDR3 DNA follows: TGTGCCAGCAGCTATGGACAGCCCGGTACGCAGTATTTT. Protein product: CASSYGQPGTQYF. The full variable domain, its missing parts supplied by reference TRBV11-2 and TRBJ2-3, is EAGVAQSPRYKIIEKRQSVAFWCNPISGHATLYWYQQILGQGPKLLIQFQNNGVVDDSQLPKDRFSAERLKGVDSTLKIQPAKLEDSAVYLCASSYGQPGTQYFGPGTRLTVL.

There are many counts of this clonotype. The rearrangement links TRBV5-1 to TRBJ2-7; D perhaps matches TRBD2 (6 bases). V was cut by 5 bases and J by 0 bases, with 15 bases left in between. The CDR3 runs to 15 residues. CDR1 SGHRS and CDR2 YFSETQ come from the germline V gene. This CDR3 is CASRRFRESSYEQYF. Written as DNA, the CDR3 is TGCGCCAGCAGGAGGTTCCGGGAGAGCTCCTACGAGCAGTACTTC.

This clonotype was observed many times. The chain has TRBV5-1 and TRBJ2-7; D not certain. The germline V gene has CDR1 SGHRS and CDR2 YFSETQ. The V end was cut by 1 base, the J end by 1 base, with 9 bases between. The CDR3 runs 14 residues. The CDR3 sequence is CASSLSLGSYEQYF. DNA for the CDR3: TGCGCCAGCAGCTTGTCCCTGGGTTCCTACGAGCAGTACTTC.

This clonotype was observed many times. This chain links TRBV6-1 with TRBJ2-7, with TRBD2 identical over 8 bases. The J segment lost 4 bases and the V segment lost 7 bases, leaving 9 bases of the junction unmatched. From germline, CDR1 is MNHNS and CDR2 SASEGT. The CDR3 spans 14 residues. This CDR3 is CASKSGLVNYEQYF. The CDR3 bases are TGTGCCAGCAAGTCGGGACTAGTCAATTACGAGCAGTACTTC.

This clonotype showed up many times. The rearrangement links TRBV2 to TRBJ1-1; D is undetermined. The CDR3 runs 11 residues. CDR1 and CDR2 (germline): SNHLY, FYNNEI. V was clipped by 7 bases and J by 9 bases, with 12 bases between them. CDR3: CASTGGPKAFF. DNA of the CDR3: TGTGCCAGCACCGGAGGACCGAAAGCTTTCTTT. The complete variable domain, with remaining parts taken from reference TRBV2 and TRBJ1-1, reads EPEVTQTPSHQVTQMGQEVILRCVPISNHLYFYWYRQILGQKVEFLVSFYNNEISEKSEIFDDQFSVERPDGSNFTLKIRSTKLEDSAMYFCASTGGPKAFFGQGTRLTVV.

This clonotype has at least ten counts. The gene calls are TRBV5-1 and TRBJ2-5, with D perhaps TRBD1 (7 bases). V was pared by 7 bases and J by 1 base, with 14 bases between. From germline, CDR1 is SGHRS and CDR2 YFSETQ. This CDR3 comprises 14 residues. The CDR3 DNA follows: TGCGCCAGCGGACGACAGGGAGGCCAAGAGACCCAGTACTTC. Amino acids: CASGRQGGQETQYF.